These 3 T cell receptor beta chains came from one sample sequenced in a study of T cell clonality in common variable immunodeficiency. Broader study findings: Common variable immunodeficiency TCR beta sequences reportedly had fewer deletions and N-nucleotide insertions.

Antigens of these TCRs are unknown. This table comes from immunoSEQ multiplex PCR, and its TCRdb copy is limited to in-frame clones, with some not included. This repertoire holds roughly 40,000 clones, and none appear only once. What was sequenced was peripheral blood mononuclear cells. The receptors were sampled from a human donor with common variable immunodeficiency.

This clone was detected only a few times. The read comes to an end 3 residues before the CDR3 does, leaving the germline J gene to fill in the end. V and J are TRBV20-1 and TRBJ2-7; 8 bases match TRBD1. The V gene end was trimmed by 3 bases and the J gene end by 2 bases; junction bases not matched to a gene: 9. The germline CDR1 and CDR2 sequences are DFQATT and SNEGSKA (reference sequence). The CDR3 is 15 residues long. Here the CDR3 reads CSARGRRGPTYEQYF. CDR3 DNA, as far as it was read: TGCAGTGCTAGGGGTCGCAGGGGGCCAACCTACGAG.

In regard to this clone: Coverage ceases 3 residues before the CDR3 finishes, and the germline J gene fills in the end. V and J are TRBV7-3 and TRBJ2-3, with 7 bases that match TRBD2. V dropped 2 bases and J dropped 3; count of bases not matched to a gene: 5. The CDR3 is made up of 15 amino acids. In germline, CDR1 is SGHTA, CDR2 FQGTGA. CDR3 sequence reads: CASSLAGAWTDTQYF. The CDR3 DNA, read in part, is TGTGCCAGCAGCTTAGCGGGAGCGTGGACAGATACG.

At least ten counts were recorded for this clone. CDR3 sequence: CAIREGQGTLNTEAFF. The sequenced part of the CDR3 DNA is TGTGCCATCAGGGAGGGACAGGGGACCTTGAACACTGAA. The chain has TRBV10-3 and TRBJ1-1, with TRBD1 matching 10 bases. The sequenced fragment ends 3 residues before the CDR3 boundary, so the rest is inferred from the germline J gene. Trimming removed 6 bases from V and 0 bases from J; junction bases left unmatched: 7. The germline CDR1 and CDR2 sequences are ENHRY and SYGVKD. This CDR3 has 16 amino acids.